A selection of T cell receptor beta chains follows, all from one sample in a study of response to subunit inactivated influenza vaccine. TCRdb independently ran MiXCR on the RT-PCR reads; one entry per CDR3 protein. The sample contains some 550,000 distinct CDR3 sequences, roughly 23% of which appear only once. The same sample was also used in a study of T cells expressing NK-cell markers.

The sample here was CD4+ T cells sorted from PBMCs, taken approximately 12 days after vaccination. The origin of the receptors is a man aged 45-65 years who received an inactivated influenza vaccine. Each CDR3 is given with its conserved first and last residue. A D gene is named only where the DNA matches it firmly. Part of the rows lack a size; the others show once, few, many or a class for expanded clones.

J gene: TRBJ2-7
D gene: .
V gene: TRBV4-1
clone size: few
CDR3 DNA: TGCGCCAGCAGCCGTAGGGACTTTGGCGAGCAGTACTTC
CDR3 protein: CASSRRDFGEQYF

J gene: TRBJ1-1
D gene: .
V gene: TRBV15
clone size: few
CDR3 DNA: TGTGCCACCAGCAGTAGAGAGAACACTGAAGCTTTCTTT
CDR3 protein: CATSSRENTEAFF

J gene: TRBJ1-2
D gene: TRBD1
V gene: TRBV20-1
clone size: .
CDR3 DNA: TGCAGTGCTAGACAGGGGGAGTATGGCTACACCTTC
CDR3 protein: CSARQGEYGYTF

J gene: TRBJ1-2
D gene: .
V gene: TRBV20-1
clone size: .
CDR3 DNA: TGCAGTGCTAGAGATCTGGCAGGGAATGGCTACACCTTC
CDR3 protein: CSARDLAGNGYTF

J gene: TRBJ1-4
D gene: TRBD1
V gene: TRBV7-9
clone size: .
CDR3 DNA: TGTGCCAGCAGCCAAGACAGGGGTAATGAAAAACTGTTTTTT
CDR3 protein: CASSQDRGNEKLFF

J gene: TRBJ1-4
D gene: .
V gene: TRBV5-5
clone size: .
CDR3 DNA: TGTGCCAGCAGCTTACCCCCTGGGGGGCTTAATGAAAAACTGTTTTTT
CDR3 protein: CASSLPPGGLNEKLFF

J gene: TRBJ2-3
D gene: .
V gene: TRBV5-1
clone size: .
CDR3 DNA: TGCGCCAGCAGCCCCCTCCGGAGCACAGATACGCAGTATTTT
CDR3 protein: CASSPLRSTDTQYF

J gene: TRBJ2-6
D gene: .
V gene: TRBV4-3
clone size: .
CDR3 DNA: TGCGCCAGCAGCCAAGTGGATGGCAGAGGTTCTTCCTCTGGGGCCAACGTCCTGACTTTC
CDR3 protein: CASSQVDGRGSSSGANVLTF

J gene: TRBJ2-3
D gene: .
V gene: TRBV29-1
clone size: few
CDR3 DNA: TGCAGCGTTGTTCGCCTCCTCACAGATACGCAGTATTTT
CDR3 protein: CSVVRLLTDTQYF

J gene: TRBJ1-1
D gene: .
V gene: TRBV30
clone size: .
CDR3 DNA: TGTGCCTGGAGTGTAACTCTAGGAGCTTTCTTT
CDR3 protein: CAWSVTLGAFF

J gene: TRBJ2-5
D gene: TRBD1
V gene: TRBV7-2
clone size: .
CDR3 DNA: TGTGCCAGCAGCGCACGGACAGGGTCTGGGGGAGAGACCCAGTACTTC
CDR3 protein: CASSARTGSGGETQYF

J gene: TRBJ2-3
D gene: .
V gene: TRBV5-1
clone size: .
CDR3 DNA: TGCGCCAGCAGCCTCTGGGCCCCAGGTGGCACAGATACGCAGTATTTT
CDR3 protein: CASSLWAPGGTDTQYF

J gene: TRBJ2-3
D gene: .
V gene: TRBV20-1
clone size: .
CDR3 DNA: TGCAGTGCCAGCTGGGGCAGGGGCACAGATACGCAGTATTTT
CDR3 protein: CSASWGRGTDTQYF

J gene: TRBJ2-7
D gene: .
V gene: TRBV20-1
clone size: few
CDR3 DNA: TGCAGTGCTAGAGATGATCCGTCTCACTACGAGCAGTACTTC
CDR3 protein: CSARDDPSHYEQYF

J gene: TRBJ1-2
D gene: .
V gene: TRBV3-1
clone size: .
CDR3 DNA: TGTGCCAGCAGCCAAGATGATAGGGGGACATGGGGCTACACCTTC
CDR3 protein: CASSQDDRGTWGYTF

J gene: TRBJ2-1
D gene: .
V gene: TRBV20-1
clone size: once
CDR3 DNA: TGCAGTGCTAGAGACGGTAGCCCGAGCTCCTACAATGAGCAGTTCTTC
CDR3 protein: CSARDGSPSSYNEQFF

J gene: TRBJ2-1
D gene: .
V gene: TRBV6-4
clone size: few
CDR3 DNA: TGTGCCAGCAGTGTTGGTACTAGCAGCTACAATGAGCAGTTCTTC
CDR3 protein: CASSVGTSSYNEQFF

J gene: TRBJ1-2
D gene: .
V gene: TRBV20-1
clone size: .
CDR3 DNA: TGCAGTGCCTGGACGGCGGTCGTTGGCTACACCTTC
CDR3 protein: CSAWTAVVGYTF

J gene: TRBJ2-2
D gene: TRBD2
V gene: TRBV7-2
clone size: .
CDR3 DNA: TGTGCCAGCAGCAGAAGTGGCGGGGGGGTCACCGGGGAGCTGTTTTTT
CDR3 protein: CASSRSGGGVTGELFF

J gene: TRBJ2-3
D gene: .
V gene: TRBV7-9
clone size: few
CDR3 DNA: TGTGCCAGCAGCGGACAGCGCGCTAGCACAGATACGCAGTATTTT
CDR3 protein: CASSGQRASTDTQYF

J gene: TRBJ1-4
D gene: TRBD1
V gene: TRBV6-5
clone size: .
CDR3 DNA: TGTGCCAGCAGTCCTCGACAGGGGAGGGAAAAACTGTTTTTT
CDR3 protein: CASSPRQGREKLFF

J gene: TRBJ2-7
D gene: .
V gene: TRBV18
clone size: few
CDR3 DNA: TGTGCCAGCTCACCAACGGGGGGCAATCGGGAGCAGTACTTC
CDR3 protein: CASSPTGGNREQYF

J gene: TRBJ1-4
D gene: TRBD1
V gene: TRBV7-9
clone size: few
CDR3 DNA: TGTGCCAGCAGCCCCTTGGACAGGGACGAAAAACTGTTTTTT
CDR3 protein: CASSPLDRDEKLFF

J gene: TRBJ2-7
D gene: TRBD2
V gene: TRBV2
clone size: .
CDR3 DNA: TGTGCCAGCGGACTAGCATCCGAGCAGTACTTC
CDR3 protein: CASGLASEQYF

J gene: TRBJ2-3
D gene: .
V gene: TRBV18
clone size: few
CDR3 DNA: TGTGCCAGCTCACCGCCCCGTATCGGAGGAGCGACAGATACGCAGTATTTT
CDR3 protein: CASSPPRIGGATDTQYF

J gene: TRBJ2-1
D gene: .
V gene: TRBV5-1
clone size: .
CDR3 DNA: TGCGCCAGCAGCTTGGTTGAAGTCAATGAGCAGTTCTTC
CDR3 protein: CASSLVEVNEQFF

J gene: TRBJ2-3
D gene: TRBD1
V gene: TRBV14
clone size: .
CDR3 DNA: TGTGCCAGCAGCCGGACTTTGACAGGGCTCACAGATACGCAGTATTTT
CDR3 protein: CASSRTLTGLTDTQYF

J gene: TRBJ2-2
D gene: .
V gene: TRBV20-1
clone size: few
CDR3 DNA: TGCAGTGCTAGGGACAGAATCTTGAACACCGGGGAGCTGTTTTTT
CDR3 protein: CSARDRILNTGELFF

J gene: TRBJ2-7
D gene: .
V gene: TRBV20-1
clone size: few
CDR3 DNA: TGCAGTGCAACACAGGGTTGGAGCTACGAGCAGTACTTC
CDR3 protein: CSATQGWSYEQYF

J gene: TRBJ2-2
D gene: .
V gene: TRBV24-1
clone size: few
CDR3 DNA: TGTGCCACCGGGGGAGAGGTTGGTACCGGGGAGCTGTTTTTT
CDR3 protein: CATGGEVGTGELFF

J gene: TRBJ2-2
D gene: TRBD1
V gene: TRBV6-1
clone size: many
CDR3 DNA: TGTGCCAGCAGTCCCGGGTTGAACCGGGACAGGTTAAACGGGGAGCTGTTTTTT
CDR3 protein: CASSPGLNRDRLNGELFF

J gene: TRBJ2-3
D gene: .
V gene: TRBV7-6
clone size: .
CDR3 DNA: TGTGCCAGCAGCCCAACGACCACTCGCACAGATACGCAGTATTTT
CDR3 protein: CASSPTTTRTDTQYF

J gene: TRBJ2-7
D gene: .
V gene: TRBV29-1
clone size: many
CDR3 DNA: TGCAGCGTGTTCGTCCCCGGATCGGGAAAGCAGTACTTC
CDR3 protein: CSVFVPGSGKQYF

J gene: TRBJ2-2
D gene: TRBD2
V gene: TRBV19
clone size: few
CDR3 DNA: TGTGCCAGTAGTATGGGGGCGCTAGCGGGAGACACCGGGGAGCTGTTTTTT
CDR3 protein: CASSMGALAGDTGELFF

J gene: TRBJ1-1
D gene: .
V gene: TRBV10-3
clone size: .
CDR3 DNA: TGTGCCATCAGTGAGTCTACGGGTAGGGCTTTCTTT
CDR3 protein: CAISESTGRAFF

J gene: TRBJ1-2
D gene: .
V gene: TRBV28
clone size: few
CDR3 DNA: TGTGCCAGCAGTTTCGGAAGTCGGACGGACCCCTACACCTTC
CDR3 protein: CASSFGSRTDPYTF

J gene: TRBJ1-2
D gene: TRBD1
V gene: TRBV18
clone size: few
CDR3 DNA: TGTGCCAGCTCACCACCCTTGGGACAGAACTATGGCTACACCTTC
CDR3 protein: CASSPPLGQNYGYTF

J gene: TRBJ1-1
D gene: TRBD1
V gene: TRBV20-1
clone size: few
CDR3 DNA: TGCAGTGCGTCCGGACAGGGGGCAAACACTGAAGCTTTCTTT
CDR3 protein: CSASGQGANTEAFF

J gene: TRBJ2-5
D gene: TRBD2
V gene: TRBV6-1
clone size: .
CDR3 DNA: TGTGCCAGCAGTCCGGGGACTAGCGCTAGTCAGACCCAGTACTTC
CDR3 protein: CASSPGTSASQTQYF

J gene: TRBJ2-1
D gene: TRBD1
V gene: TRBV6-2/TRBV6-3
clone size: few
CDR3 DNA: TGTGCCAGCAAACTTGGGACAGGGAACAATGAGCAGTTCTTC
CDR3 protein: CASKLGTGNNEQFF